This is a list of T cell receptor beta chains from one sample in a study of blood T cell repertoires in COVID-19. Profiled with immunoSEQ multiplex PCR; TCRdb holds only in-frame clones, not every one. This sample has about 340,000 clones, with almost 90% found just once. Sequencing was done on a sample of peripheral blood. The receptors stem from a woman in her sixties or seventies with COVID-19, enrolled during active disease. CDR3s include the opening cysteine and the closing phenylalanine or tryptophan. D genes are given only for firm matches. A clone size is listed for some rows: how often the clone was seen (once, few, many), or a class if it is expanded.

NA,NA,TRBJ1-1,14,TRBV21-1,CASSKFYSSYEAFF,TGTGCCAGCAGCAAATTCTACAGCTCGTATGAAGCTTTCTTT
NA,NA,TRBJ1-2,12,TRBV12-3/TRBV12-4,CASSPGQYGYTF,TGTGCCAGCAGTCCCGGACAGTATGGCTACACCTTC
NA,NA,TRBJ2-7,13,TRBV5-1,CASSTSSSYEQYF,TGCGCCAGCAGCACTTCGAGCTCCTACGAGCAGTACTTC
NA,NA,TRBJ1-2,12,TRBV21-1,CASSGLGYGYTF,TGTGCCAGCAGCGGGCTGGGCTATGGCTACACCTTC
NA,NA,TRBJ1-1,15,TRBV5-1,CASSLDGGSNTEAFF,TGCGCCAGCAGCTTGGACGGGGGTTCGAACACTGAAGCTTTCTTT
TRBD1,NA,TRBJ1-2,17,TRBV5-3,CARSSQLDDRVEYGYTF,TGTGCCAGAAGCTCCCAACTTGACGACAGGGTTGAGTATGGCTACACCTTC
TRBD1,NA,TRBJ1-5,13,TRBV4-1,CASSLGQGQPQHF,TGCGCCAGCAGCCTCGGACAGGGCCAGCCCCAGCATTTT
TRBD1,NA,TRBJ2-1,16,TRBV7-2,CASSLAGTGAYNEQFF,TGTGCCAGCAGCTTAGCCGGGACAGGGGCGTACAATGAGCAGTTCTTC
TRBD1,NA,TRBJ1-1,15,TRBV9,CASSEGQGRTPGAFF,TGTGCCAGCAGCGAAGGACAGGGGAGAACTCCTGGCGCTTTCTTT
NA,few,TRBJ2-3,11,TRBV20-1,CSAIISDTQYF,TGCAGTGCTATAATCTCAGATACGCAGTATTTT
NA,NA,TRBJ1-2,14,TRBV11-2,CASSPIQGHYGYTF,TGTGCCAGCAGCCCGATACAGGGCCACTATGGCTACACCTTC
NA,once,TRBJ1-5,16,TRBV7-9,CASSLEGDINDQPQHF,TGTGCCAGCAGCTTAGAGGGGGACATCAACGATCAGCCCCAGCATTTT
NA,NA,TRBJ1-2,14,TRBV24-1,CATSDVSRYDGYTF,TGTGCCACCAGTGACGTGAGCAGGTATGATGGCTACACCTTC
NA,NA,TRBJ2-6,16,TRBV28,CASSSPGVYGANVLTF,TGTGCCAGCAGTTCCCCGGGAGTTTACGGGGCCAACGTCCTGACTTTC
TRBD2,NA,TRBJ2-1,15,TRBV6-6,CASSFTSGGANEQFF,TGTGCCAGCAGTTTCACTAGCGGGGGGGCTAATGAGCAGTTCTTC